The rows below give T cell receptor beta chains drawn from one sample of a study of shared clonotypes between healthy human individuals. The table came from immunoSEQ multiplex PCR; TCRdb's copy has only in-frame clones and leaves some out. Here the sample spans 950,000 to 1,300,000 clones, about three quarters being singletons. Input material: memory CD4+ T cells sorted from blood. The receptor source for this set is a man between 18 and 35 years old in good health. CDR3s include the opening cysteine and the closing phenylalanine or tryptophan. D genes are given only for firm matches. A clone size is listed for some rows: how often the clone was seen (once, few, many), or a class if it is expanded.

>TRBJ2-3|NA|NA|TRBV6-1
TGTGCCAGCAGTGAGAGACAGGCTACAGATACGCAGTATTTT
CASSERQATDTQYF
>TRBJ2-1|NA|TRBD2|TRBV7-8
TGTGCCAGCAGCCCTAACCCCAGCGGGGGGGCGTATGAGCAGTTCTTC
CASSPNPSGGAYEQFF
>TRBJ2-5|NA|NA|TRBV5-1
TGCGCCAGCAGCTTGCGGGCGGTACCCGAAGAGACCCAGTACTTC
CASSLRAVPEETQYF
>TRBJ1-2|NA|TRBD1|TRBV25-1
TGTGCCAGCAGTAAAGCTGACAGGGGGGGTGGCTACACCTTC
CASSKADRGGGYTF
>TRBJ1-5|NA|NA|TRBV6-5
TGTGCCAGCAGATTAACAGGGTTTGGCAATCAGCCCCAGCATTTT
CASRLTGFGNQPQHF
>TRBJ2-5|NA|NA|TRBV10-2
TGCGCCAGCAGTGAATGGGGGTCCGAGACCCAGTACTTC
CASSEWGSETQYF
>TRBJ1-1|NA|NA|TRBV11-3
TGTGCCAGCAGTTCTCAGGGGAACACTGAAGCTTTCTTT
CASSSQGNTEAFF
>TRBJ2-1|NA|TRBD2|TRBV6-4
TGTGCCAGCAGTGGCAAGGCTAGCGGGGATTACAATGAGCAGTTCTTC
CASSGKASGDYNEQFF
>TRBJ1-2|few|NA|TRBV13
TGTGCCAGCAGCTTAACAGGCTTTGGGGGCTACACCTTC
CASSLTGFGGYTF
>TRBJ2-7|NA|NA|TRBV5-6
TGTGCCAGCAGCTTGGTGGGGGGGCGCGAGCAGTACTTC
CASSLVGGREQYF
>TRBJ2-1|NA|TRBD2|TRBV18
TGTGCCAGCTCACCACCGTCGGGAGGGAGCTTCTACAATGAGCAGTTCTTC
CASSPPSGGSFYNEQFF
>TRBJ1-1|NA|NA|TRBV5-6
TGTGCCAGCAGCTTGGGACGAGGGATCACTGAAGCTTTCTTT
CASSLGRGITEAFF
>TRBJ1-4|NA|NA|TRBV6-5
TGTGCCAGCAGTTACAGGGGAACTAATGAAAAACTGTTTTTT
CASSYRGTNEKLFF
>TRBJ1-1|NA|TRBD1|TRBV5-4
TGTGCCAGCAGCCGCCAGGGGGGGATGAACACTGAAGCTTTCTTT
CASSRQGGMNTEAFF
>TRBJ1-2|NA|NA|TRBV4-1
TGCGCCAGCAGCCAAGATCGGGCAGGCGGCAGCTTCTTCTCTGGTGGCTACACCTTC
CASSQDRAGGSFFSGGYTF
>TRBJ2-3|NA|TRBD2|TRBV30
TGTGCCTGGAGTGCGACTAGCGGGAGAGCAGATACGCAGTATTTT
CAWSATSGRADTQYF
>TRBJ2-5|NA|NA|TRBV29-1
TGCAGCGTTGCAACGGGACAATTATGGGAGACCCAGTACTTC
CSVATGQLWETQYF
>TRBJ2-4|few|NA|TRBV7-2
TGTGCCAGCAGCTTACTGGGGGGGCTAGCCAAAAACATTCAGTACTTC
CASSLLGGLAKNIQYF
>TRBJ1-1|NA|TRBD1|TRBV5-1
TGCGCCAGCAGCTATGGGACAGGGATGGACACTGAAGCTTTCTTT
CASSYGTGMDTEAFF
>TRBJ2-1|NA|TRBD2|TRBV5-1
TGCGCCAGCAGCCCTGATAGCGGGGGGTACAATGAGCAGTTCTTC
CASSPDSGGYNEQFF
>TRBJ2-7|NA|TRBD1|TRBV5-5
TGTGCCAGCAGCCCCCAAGGGGACAGGGTCTCCGAGCAGTACTTC
CASSPQGDRVSEQYF
>TRBJ2-3|NA|NA|TRBV7-9
TGTGCCAGCAGCCTCCTACAGGGCTCTAGCACAGATACGCAGTATTTT
CASSLLQGSSTDTQYF
>TRBJ2-5|once|NA|TRBV2
TGTGCCAGCAGGCCCCGGGCTTCGATCCCTCCAGAGACCCAGTACTTC
CASRPRASIPPETQYF
>TRBJ2-3|many|NA|TRBV30
TGTGCCTGCCTTAAGACTAGTAGCACAGATACGCAGTATTTT
CACLKTSSTDTQYF
>TRBJ2-7|NA|TRBD2|TRBV19
TGTGCCAGTAGCGTTGGACTAGCGTTTGGCGAGCAGTACTTC
CASSVGLAFGEQYF
>TRBJ2-5|NA|NA|TRBV7-8
TGTGCCAGCAGCCTAATCCCCGGAGAGACCCAGTACTTC
CASSLIPGETQYF
>TRBJ2-5|NA|NA|TRBV10-3
TGTGCCATCAGTGAGTCTGGCAAGAAAGAGACCCAGTACTTC
CAISESGKKETQYF
>TRBJ2-1|NA|TRBD2|TRBV2
TGTGCCAGCAGTGGGGGGACTAGTTTGGTCAATGAGCAGTTCTTC
CASSGGTSLVNEQFF
>TRBJ2-3|NA|TRBD2|TRBV5-6
TGTGCCAGCAGCTTGGAGCGGGGGAAAACAGATACGCAGTATTTT
CASSLERGKTDTQYF
>TRBJ2-7|NA|TRBD2|TRBV7-8
TGTGCCAGCAGCCCCATGGGAGCGGGAGGCCGCCCCTACGAGCAGTACTTC
CASSPMGAGGRPYEQYF
>TRBJ2-1|NA|TRBD2|TRBV30
TGTGCCTGGAGTGTACCACTAGCGGGGCACTACAATGAGCAGTTCTTC
CAWSVPLAGHYNEQFF
>TRBJ2-7|NA|NA|TRBV7-2
TGTGCCAGCAGCTTGCGGGGCGAGCAGTACTTC
CASSLRGEQYF
>TRBJ1-2|NA|TRBD1|TRBV28
TGTGCCAGCAGTTTACCAAGACAGGGGGGCTACACCTTC
CASSLPRQGGYTF
>TRBJ1-3|NA|TRBD1|TRBV5-8
TGTGCCAGCGCATACCGGGACAGTGGAAACACCATATATTTT
CASAYRDSGNTIYF
>TRBJ2-3|NA|NA|TRBV9
TGTGCCAGCAGCCCTGGGACAGATACGCAGTATTTT
CASSPGTDTQYF
>TRBJ1-4|NA|NA|TRBV27
TGTGCCAGCAGTTTCTTCTGGAATGAAAAACTGTTTTTT
CASSFFWNEKLFF
>TRBJ2-7|NA|NA|TRBV6-1
TGTGCCAGCCGACAGGCGGGCTCCTACGAGCAGTACTTC
CASRQAGSYEQYF
>TRBJ1-2|NA|TRBD1|TRBV5-6
TGTGCCAGCAGCCGTGGGACAGGGCCCTATGGCTACACCTTC
CASSRGTGPYGYTF
>TRBJ1-6|few|TRBD1|TRBV27
TGTGCCAGCAGCCTTCACCCTCAATCACAGGGGGCGGTCAAGGATTCACCCCTCCACTTT
CASSLHPQSQGAVKDSPLHF
>TRBJ1-1|many|NA|TRBV4-2
TGTGCCAGCAGCCAAGGAAGAGGGATGAACACTGAAGCTTTCTTT
CASSQGRGMNTEAFF
>TRBJ2-5|NA|NA|TRBV11-2
TGTGCCAGCAGCTCAGGTGGCAACCAGGGGGAGACCCAGTACTTC
CASSSGGNQGETQYF
>TRBJ1-2|NA|NA|TRBV14
TGTGCCAGCAGCCAAGAGCTGGACGGATATGGCTACACCTTC
CASSQELDGYGYTF
>TRBJ1-5|NA|NA|TRBV6-1
TGTGCCAGCAGTGTTGGCAGGTCCAATCAGCCCCAGCATTTT
CASSVGRSNQPQHF
>TRBJ2-7|NA|TRBD1|TRBV18
TGTGCCAGCTCACAACTGGACAGGGACGAGCAGTACTTC
CASSQLDRDEQYF
>TRBJ2-3|NA|NA|TRBV27
TGTGCCAGCAGAACCCTTCTCAGCACAGATACGCAGTATTTT
CASRTLLSTDTQYF
>TRBJ1-1|NA|NA|TRBV10-3
TGTGCCATCAGTGGACGCCGGGTACTGAACACTGAAGCTTTCTTT
CAISGRRVLNTEAFF
>TRBJ2-3|few|TRBD2|TRBV19
TGTGCCAGTTCTTCTGAGGGGACTAGCGGGAGGCCCCCGCAGTATTTT
CASSSEGTSGRPPQYF
>TRBJ2-7|NA|NA|TRBV5-1
TGCGCCAGCAGCCCGGTGGCGGAACCCTACGAGCAGTACTTC
CASSPVAEPYEQYF
>TRBJ1-4|NA|NA|TRBV5-1
TGCGCCAGCAACCTGACAGCCATGGGTGAAAAACTGTTTTTT
CASNLTAMGEKLFF
>TRBJ2-4|NA|NA|TRBV7-9
TGTGCCAGCAGCTTGACAGGTTTAAAGCAGGCCAAAAACATTCAGTACTTC
CASSLTGLKQAKNIQYF
>TRBJ1-2|NA|NA|TRBV6-1
TGTGCCAGCAGCCGCGAAGGGAGCTATGGCTACACCTTC
CASSREGSYGYTF
>TRBJ2-1|NA|NA|TRBV27
TGTGCCAGCAGTTCGCAGGGTTTGGCAAACAATGAGCAGTTCTTC
CASSSQGLANNEQFF